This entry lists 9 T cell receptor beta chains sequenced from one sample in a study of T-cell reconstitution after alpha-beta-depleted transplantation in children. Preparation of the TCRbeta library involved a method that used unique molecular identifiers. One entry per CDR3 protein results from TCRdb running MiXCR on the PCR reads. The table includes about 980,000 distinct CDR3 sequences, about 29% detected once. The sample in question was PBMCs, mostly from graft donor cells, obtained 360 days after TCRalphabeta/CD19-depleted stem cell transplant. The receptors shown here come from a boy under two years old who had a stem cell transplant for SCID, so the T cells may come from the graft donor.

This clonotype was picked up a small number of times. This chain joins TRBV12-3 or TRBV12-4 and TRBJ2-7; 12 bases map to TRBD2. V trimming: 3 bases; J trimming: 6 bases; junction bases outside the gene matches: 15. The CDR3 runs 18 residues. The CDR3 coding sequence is TGTGCCAGCAGTTTGAGTCTCGGGCTAGCGGGGGGGCATATCGAGCAGTACTTC. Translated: CASSLSLGLAGGHIEQYF.

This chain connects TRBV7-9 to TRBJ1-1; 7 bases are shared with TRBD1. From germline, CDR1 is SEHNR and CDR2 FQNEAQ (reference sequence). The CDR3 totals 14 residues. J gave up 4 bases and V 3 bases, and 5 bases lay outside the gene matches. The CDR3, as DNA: TGTGCCAGCAGCTTCTTGGCAGGGGGCACTGAAGCTTTCTTT. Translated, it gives CASSFLAGGTEAFF.

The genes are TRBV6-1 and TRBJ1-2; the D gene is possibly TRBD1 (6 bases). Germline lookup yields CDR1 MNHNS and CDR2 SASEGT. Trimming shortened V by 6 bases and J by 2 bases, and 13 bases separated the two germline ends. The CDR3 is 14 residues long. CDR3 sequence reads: CASRRTELNYGYTF. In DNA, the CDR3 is TGTGCCAGCAGACGGACAGAGTTGAACTATGGCTACACCTTC.

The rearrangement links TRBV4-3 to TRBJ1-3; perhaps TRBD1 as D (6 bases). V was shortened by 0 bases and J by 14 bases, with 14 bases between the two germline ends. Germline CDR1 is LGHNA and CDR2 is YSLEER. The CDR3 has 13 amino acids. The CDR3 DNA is TGCGCCAGCAGCCAAGAATTCGCAGGGGATCTATATTTT. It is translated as CASSQEFAGDLYF.

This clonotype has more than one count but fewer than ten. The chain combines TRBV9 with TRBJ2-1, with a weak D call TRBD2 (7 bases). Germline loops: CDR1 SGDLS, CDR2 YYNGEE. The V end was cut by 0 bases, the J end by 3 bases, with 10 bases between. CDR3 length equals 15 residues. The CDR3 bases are TGTGCCAGCAGCGTAGAAGGGGGGGGCTACAATGAGCAGTTCTTC. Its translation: CASSVEGGGYNEQFF.

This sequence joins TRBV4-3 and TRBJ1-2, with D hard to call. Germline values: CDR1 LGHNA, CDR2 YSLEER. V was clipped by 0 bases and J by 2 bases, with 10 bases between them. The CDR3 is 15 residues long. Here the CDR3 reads CASSQEKSLNYGYTF. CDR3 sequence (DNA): TGCGCCAGCAGCCAAGAAAAAAGCCTAAACTATGGCTACACCTTC.

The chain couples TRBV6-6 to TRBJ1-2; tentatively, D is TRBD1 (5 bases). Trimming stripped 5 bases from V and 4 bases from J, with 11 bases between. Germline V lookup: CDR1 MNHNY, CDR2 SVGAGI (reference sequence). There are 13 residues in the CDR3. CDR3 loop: CASSGGFSYGYTF. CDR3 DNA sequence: TGTGCCAGCAGTGGGGGTTTTAGCTATGGCTACACCTTC.

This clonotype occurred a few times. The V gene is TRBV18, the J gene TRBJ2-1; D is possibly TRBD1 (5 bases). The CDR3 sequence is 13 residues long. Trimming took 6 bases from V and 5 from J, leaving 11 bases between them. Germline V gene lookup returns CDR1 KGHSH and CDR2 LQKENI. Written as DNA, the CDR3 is TGTGCCAGCTCCTCCAGCAGGGACAATGAGCAGTTCTTC. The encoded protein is CASSSSRDNEQFF.

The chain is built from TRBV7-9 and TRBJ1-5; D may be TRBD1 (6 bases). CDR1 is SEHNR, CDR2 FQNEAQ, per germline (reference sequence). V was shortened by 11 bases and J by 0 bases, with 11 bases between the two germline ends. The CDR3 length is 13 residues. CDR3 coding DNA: TGTGCCGTACAGGGTTATAGCAATCAGCCCCAGCATTTT. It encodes CAVQGYSNQPQHF.